This T cell receptor beta chain was sequenced for a study of T cells in Graves' hyperthyroidism and ophthalmopathy. This clonotype was recorded at least ten times. RNA transcripts gave rise to amplified TCR beta CDR3 regions. When the TCR CDR3 underwent first-round RT-PCR, the HTBI primer set was used. From the multiplex PCR reads, TCRdb called clonotypes with MiXCR, one entry per CDR3 protein. The sample lists 550,000 to 650,000 distinct CDR3 sequences, about 15% occurring once. Germline lookup yields CDR1 GTSNPN and CDR2 SVGIG (reference sequence). This CDR3 has 15 residues. The V end was cut by 5 bases, the J end by 2 bases, with 16 bases between.

The clonotype was recovered from a woman in her forties with Graves' hyperthyroidism. V is TRBV30 and J is TRBJ2-1, with D tentatively TRBD1 (5 bases). The source material was blood. CDR3 sequence: CAWGIKDTTYNEQFF. CDR3 bases: TGTGCCTGGGGCATCAAGGACACAACCTACAATGAGCAGTTCTTC.